One and the same sample provided the 17 T cell receptor beta chains below, sequenced in a study of blood T cells in healthy people across ages (dated by TCRdb to about 2015). The method behind the library was 5' RACE. Sequencer: Illumina HiSeq 2500. A second 7 to 11 cycle PCR used a sample-barcoded 5' primer and a J-beta primer mix. Starting from the raw public reads, TCRdb applied fastp trimming at Q25, assembled clones with MiXCR and retained in-frame beta chains. Rows with a matching CDR3 protein are joined into one entry that keeps the most common DNA and genes. In all, the sample holds about a million distinct CDR3 sequences, and roughly half of those were seen once. The top ten hold over 20% of the sample. The sample comprised blood. The receptors come from a woman aged 55 to 70 in good health.

V is TRBV10-3 and J is TRBJ2-7; 10 bases are a match to TRBD1. This CDR3 has 15 amino acids. Germline V CDR1 and CDR2: ENHRY, SYGVKD. The trim removed 4 bases at V and 3 bases at J, leaving 6 bases unmatched. DNA of the CDR3: TGTGCCATCAGTGCCCCGACAGGGGGCAACTACGAGCAGTACTTC. It translates to CAISAPTGGNYEQYF.

This chain joins TRBV3-1 and TRBJ2-1; D not certain. Germline V gene data show CDR1 as LGHDT and CDR2 as YNNKEL (reference sequence). The CDR3 has 15 residues. Trimming stripped 0 bases from V and 6 bases from J, with 12 bases between. The CDR3 region is CASSQELVLTNEQFF. CDR3 DNA sequence: TGTGCCAGCAGCCAAGAGCTGGTGCTGACCAATGAGCAGTTCTTC.

The chain uses TRBV20-1 and TRBJ2-3; 8 bases match TRBD2. After removal of 1 base from V and 4 bases from J, the junction contained 10 bases not matched to a gene. There are 16 residues in the CDR3. Germline V gene lookup returns CDR1 DFQATT and CDR2 SNEGSKA (reference sequence). The CDR3 DNA is TGCAGTGCTAGAGGGGGAGCGGGAGTGAAGGCAGATACGCAGTATTTT. It yields the protein CSARGGAGVKADTQYF.

The chain recombines TRBV21-1 with TRBJ2-3; no DNA check was done on the table's D call, TRBD2. TRBV21-1 is flagged as a pseudogene. This CDR3 comprises 17 residues. CDR3 loop: CASSIGLLAGGVDTQYF. CDR3 sequence (DNA): TGTGCCAGCAGCATCGGGTTACTAGCGGGAGGGGTCGATACGCAGTATTTT.

The chain is built from TRBV20-1 and TRBJ1-1; TRBD1 matches at 7 bases. Losses at the gene ends were 7 bases for V and 1 base for J; bases not matched to a gene: 12. Germline V gives CDR1 DFQATT, CDR2 SNEGSKA (reference sequence). The CDR3 sequence is 15 residues long. The CDR3: CSGTGAGPTNTEAFF. CDR3 nucleotide sequence: TGCAGTGGTACAGGGGCCGGGCCCACGAACACTGAAGCTTTCTTT.

The chain recombines TRBV18 with TRBJ1-2, with D perhaps TRBD1 (6 bases). Germline CDR1 is KGHSH and CDR2 is LQKENI. The CDR3 is 13 amino acids. V was trimmed by 2 bases and J by 6 bases, leaving 10 bases between them. Written as DNA, the CDR3 is TGTGCCAGCTCACCAGGGCAGGGGAATGGCTACACCTTC. Its translation: CASSPGQGNGYTF.

This clonotype was seen just once. The gene calls are TRBV2 and TRBJ2-7; D remains ambiguous. The V end was cut by 3 bases, the J end by 3 bases, with 9 bases between. Looked up from germline, CDR1 is SNHLY and CDR2 is FYNNEI. This CDR3 has 13 residues. For the CDR3, the DNA is TGTGCCAGCAGTGACGACGGAATCTACGAGCAGTACTTC. Translated, it gives CASSDDGIYEQYF.

The chain combines TRBV7-9 with TRBJ2-3; either TRBD1 or TRBD2 may fit D (5 bases each). The CDR3 sequence is 15 residues long. V was trimmed by 5 bases and J by 3 bases, leaving 15 bases between them. The germline CDR1 and CDR2 sequences are SEHNR and FQNEAQ (reference sequence). Here the CDR3 reads CASSPLGVGTDTQYF. The CDR3 DNA reads as TGTGCCAGCAGCCCCTTGGGGGTGGGGACAGATACGCAGTATTTT.

V gene TRBV6-6 combines with J gene TRBJ2-2; TRBD2 might be the D (7 bases). This CDR3 contains 13 residues. V was cut by 6 bases and J by 8 bases, with 13 bases left in between. Germline V gene lookup returns CDR1 MNHNY and CDR2 SVGAGI (reference sequence). As DNA, the CDR3 is TGTGCCAGCAGGACACAGGGAGGGGGGGAGCTGTTTTTT. Protein sequence: CASRTQGGGELFF.

Details on this clonotype: It may be a read error: a sequence one base away is much more abundant. This rearrangement joins TRBV29-1 to TRBJ2-5; D is undetermined. The assigned J gene may be wrong: the sequence end matches TRBJ2-1 better. The CDR3 spans 12 residues. Germline CDR1 and CDR2: SQVTM and ANQGSEA. CDR3 DNA sequence: TGCAGCGTTGCGCCCTCTCAAGAGACCCAGTTCTTC. It translates to CSVAPSQETQFF.

This clonotype was counted once. This sequence joins TRBV15 and TRBJ2-3; 9 bases are shared with TRBD1. The CDR3 sequence is 15 residues long. CDR1 LNHNV and CDR2 YYDKDF come from the germline V gene (reference sequence). V shed 1 base, J shed 5 bases, and the junction held 4 bases outside the gene matches. The CDR3 region has the DNA TGTGCCACCAGCAGAGCCGGGACAGGGAGAGATACGCAGTATTTT. This sequence encodes CATSRAGTGRDTQYF.

The genes are TRBV9 and TRBJ2-3; D gene unclear. Between the trimmed V and J ends, which lost 4 bases and 10 bases, there was a span of 16 bases. The CDR3 is made up of 13 amino acids. Germline CDR1 SGDLS, CDR2 YYNGEE. Written as DNA, the CDR3 is TGTGCCAGCAGCCCCTCGGGCCAGCAGGCGCAGTATTTT. This gives the protein CASSPSGQQAQYF.

This clonotype has a count of ten or more. The chain is built from TRBV10-3 and TRBJ2-4; D is possibly TRBD1 or TRBD2 (5 bases each). Germline V gives CDR1 ENHRY, CDR2 SYGVKD. The CDR3 has 18 residues. Trimming shortened V by 2 bases and J by 1 base, and 18 bases separated the two germline ends. The CDR3 sequence is CAISEDFGAPGAKNIQYF. CDR3 in DNA: TGTGCCATCAGTGAGGATTTTGGGGCGCCGGGGGCCAAAAACATTCAGTACTTC.

As concerns this clonotype: At one of its ends the junction is not consistent with the germline gene, which may arise from a read error. The chain employs TRBV11-2 and TRBJ2-3, with 12 bases matching TRBD2. Germline V gives CDR1 SGHAT, CDR2 FQNNGV. The CDR3 extends over 19 amino acids. Here the CDR3 reads CASSSRSRRTSGITDAQYF. As DNA, the CDR3 is TGTGCCAGCAGCTCAAGGTCCAGAAGGACTAGCGGGATTACAGATGCGCAGTATTTT. Full variable domain (rest looked up from reference TRBV11-2 and TRBJ2-3): EAGVAQSPRYKIIEKRQSVAFWCNPISGHATLYWYQQILGQGPKLLIQFQNNGVVDDSQLPKDRFSAERLKGVDSTLKIQPAKLEDSAVYLCASSSRSRRTSGITDAQYFGPGTRLTVL.

The rearrangement uses TRBV4-2 and TRBJ2-7; 10 bases agree with TRBD1. CDR1 LGHNA and CDR2 YNFKEQ come from the germline V gene. CDR3 length: 16 amino acids. J lost 3 bases, V lost 3 bases, and 8 bases had no gene match. CDR3 nucleotides: TGTGCCAGCAGCCAGCAGGAAGACAGGGGGCTCTACGAGCAGTACTTC. Protein product: CASSQQEDRGLYEQYF.

This chain connects TRBV4-2 to TRBJ2-5, with unresolved D. There are 15 residues in the CDR3. The V gene's germline CDR1 is LGHNA and CDR2 YNFKEQ. Trimming shortened V by 5 bases and J by 11 bases, and 24 bases separated the two germline ends. This CDR3 is CASSSTTASENEQYF. CDR3 nucleotide sequence: TGTGCCAGCAGCTCGACAACGGCCAGCGAGAATGAGCAGTACTTC.

The chain couples TRBV15 to TRBJ2-1, with no clear D. In germline, CDR1 is LNHNV, CDR2 YYDKDF (reference sequence). The CDR3 is 14 residues long. Trimming removed 0 bases from V and 5 bases from J, with 8 bases in between. The CDR3 DNA reads as TGTGCCACCAGCAGAGATTCGAGTCACAATGAGCAGTTCTTC. Translating gives CATSRDSSHNEQFF.